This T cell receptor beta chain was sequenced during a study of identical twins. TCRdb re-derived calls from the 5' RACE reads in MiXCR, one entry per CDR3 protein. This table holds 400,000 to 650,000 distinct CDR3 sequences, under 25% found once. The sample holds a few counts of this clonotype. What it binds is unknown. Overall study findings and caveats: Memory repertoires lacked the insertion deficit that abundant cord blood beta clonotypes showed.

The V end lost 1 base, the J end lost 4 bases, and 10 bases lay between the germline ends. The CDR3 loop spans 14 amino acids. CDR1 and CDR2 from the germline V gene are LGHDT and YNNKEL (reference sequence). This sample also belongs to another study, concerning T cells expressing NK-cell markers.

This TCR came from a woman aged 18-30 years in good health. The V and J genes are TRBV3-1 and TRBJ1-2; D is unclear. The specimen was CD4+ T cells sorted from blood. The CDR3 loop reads CASSQGSTPYGYTF. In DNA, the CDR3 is TGTGCCAGCAGCCAAGGATCCACGCCCTATGGCTACACCTTC.